The rows below give T cell receptor beta chains drawn from one sample of a study of tumor-infiltrating lymphocytes in primary liver carcinoma. TCRdb reanalysed the multiplex PCR reads using MiXCR and keeps one entry per CDR3 protein. The profile covers 320,000 or so distinct CDR3 sequences, with roughly two thirds appearing a single time and about 9.4% taken by the ten largest. Specimen: peripheral blood. The receptors originated from a man in his forties with primary liver carcinoma and hepatitis B virus infection. The CDR3 runs from the conserved cysteine through the conserved F or W. Each record gives: J gene, clone size, V gene, D gene, CDR3 DNA, CDR3 protein. D genes are given only for firm matches. Some rows mark clone size as missing; the rest say once, few, many or name a class of expanded clone.

>TRBJ1-2|-|TRBV30|-
TGTGCCTGGGAGGAAAACTATGGCTACACCTTC
CAWEENYGYTF
>TRBJ2-6|-|TRBV28|-
TGTGCCAGCAGTTTTATCAACAACGTCCTGACTTTC
CASSFINNVLTF
>TRBJ2-1|-|TRBV5-4|TRBD2
TGTGCCAGCAGCTTTGGCGGGAGGGCGGGTGAGCAGTTCTTC
CASSFGGRAGEQFF
>TRBJ2-1|-|TRBV11-2|TRBD2
TGTGCCAGCAGCTTTAACCCCGGGAGGGGCAGTGAACAGTTCTTC
CASSFNPGRGSEQFF
>TRBJ2-1|-|TRBV6-5|-
TGTGCCAGCGGGTCCACAGGGAGCTCCTACAATGAGCAGTTCTTC
CASGSTGSSYNEQFF
>TRBJ2-3|-|TRBV5-8|TRBD1
TGTGCCAGCAGTCGGGGAATCCGACAGGGGATTAGCACAGATACGCAGTATTTT
CASSRGIRQGISTDTQYF
>TRBJ2-1|many|TRBV6-5|-
TGTGCCAGCAGCTCGGGATTATTTTACAATGAGCAGTTCTTC
CASSSGLFYNEQFF
>TRBJ2-2|many|TRBV6-5|-
TGTGCCAGCAGCCACCGAGGGGGTCCGGCCGGGGAGCTGTTTTTT
CASSHRGGPAGELFF
>TRBJ1-2|once|TRBV5-1|-
TGCGCCAGCAGCTTGACCTGGACGGACAACGACTACACCTTC
CASSLTWTDNDYTF
>TRBJ1-2|-|TRBV19|-
TGTGCCAGTAGCCCCAACGACGAGGCGGGTAACTATGGCTACACCTTC
CASSPNDEAGNYGYTF
>TRBJ1-5|-|TRBV2|-
TGTGCCAGCAGTGCCCAGGACTATAGCAATCAGCCCCAGCATTTT
CASSAQDYSNQPQHF
>TRBJ1-1|-|TRBV29-1|TRBD1
TGCAGCGTTGCAGGGGGCTGGGGGATGAACACAGAGGTTTTCTTT
CSVAGGWGMNTEVFF
>TRBJ2-3|-|TRBV29-1|-
TGCAGCGTTATTCCGAAGACTGGCACAGATACACAGTATTTT
CSVIPKTGTDTQYF
>TRBJ2-3|-|TRBV30|TRBD2
TGTGCCTGGGCAACTAGCGGGGGCACAGATACGCAGTATTTT
CAWATSGGTDTQYF
>TRBJ1-5|-|TRBV4-1|-
TGCGCCAGCAGCAGTGGCAGGGGAACGAATCAGCCCCAGCATTTT
CASSSGRGTNQPQHF
>TRBJ2-5|-|TRBV5-1|TRBD1
TGCGCCAGCAGCTCTTACAGGGGTGGAGAGACCCAGTACTTC
CASSSYRGGETQYF
>TRBJ2-7|-|TRBV6-2/TRBV6-3|-
TGTGCCAGCAATTTCCTACCCGGAGAGCGTCGGGCAGTAGGCTCCTACGAGCAGTACTTC
CASNFLPGERRAVGSYEQYF
>TRBJ2-3|-|TRBV29-1|-
TGCAGCGTCAGTGGGGGACATGGTACAGATACGCAGTATTTT
CSVSGGHGTDTQYF
>TRBJ2-3|once|TRBV11-3|TRBD2
TGTGCCAGCAGCTTTAGCGGGGTGTGGACAGATACGCAGTATTTT
CASSFSGVWTDTQYF
>TRBJ2-7|many|TRBV29-1|-
TGCAGCGCCCTCTTCGGGGCCGAGCAGTACTTC
CSALFGAEQYF
>TRBJ2-3|-|TRBV6-1|-
TGTGCCAGCATTAGTAGTATAGCGGCATCCAAAGATACGCAGTATTTT
CASISSIAASKDTQYF
>TRBJ1-6|few|TRBV4-2|-
TGTGCCAGCAGCCAAGAGTGGAGGCCTAATTCACCCCTCCACTTT
CASSQEWRPNSPLHF
>TRBJ2-5|many|TRBV6-2/TRBV6-3|-
TGTGCCAGCAGTTACCTGGGGGCGGGTAGCGGAACCCAAGAGACCCAGTACTTC
CASSYLGAGSGTQETQYF
>TRBJ2-7|few|TRBV28|TRBD2
TGTGCCAGCAGTTTCACCCCTGGACTAGCGGATTCCTACGAGCAGTACTTC
CASSFTPGLADSYEQYF
>TRBJ1-1|-|TRBV30|-
TGTGCCTGGAGAGGGGGGCAGCGGATTAACACTGAAGCTTTCTTT
CAWRGGQRINTEAFF
>TRBJ1-5|-|TRBV12-3/TRBV12-4|-
TGTGCCAGCAATTTGAGCAGACTCAGAGAGAGCAATCAGCCCCATCATTTT
CASNLSRLRESNQPHHF
>TRBJ1-2|-|TRBV6-1|-
TGTGCCAGCAGTGATGGGGGAGGGGACTATGGCTACACCTTC
CASSDGGGDYGYTF
>TRBJ2-1|-|TRBV7-6|TRBD2
TGTGCCAGCAGCTTGTCGGGTAGCGGGAGGGCCTGGGATGAGCAGTTCTTC
CASSLSGSGRAWDEQFF
>TRBJ2-7|-|TRBV10-2|-
TGCGCCAGCAGTGAGTCGCTCAGTCAGGCGGGGGAGCAGTACTTC
CASSESLSQAGEQYF
>TRBJ2-7|many|TRBV6-1|TRBD2
TGTGCCAGCAGTCCTGGCAGGTGGAGGACTAGCTCCTACGAGCAGTACTTC
CASSPGRWRTSSYEQYF
>TRBJ2-2|once|TRBV5-1|-
TGCGCCAGCAGCTTCGTGGCAGCATTTACCGGGGAGCTGTTTTTT
CASSFVAAFTGELFF
>TRBJ2-7|-|TRBV11-2|-
TGTGCCAGCAGCCCCGGCGCCTGGACAAGGGCCAGAGAGCAGTACTTC
CASSPGAWTRAREQYF
>TRBJ2-1|-|TRBV18|TRBD2
TGTGCCAGCTCAGGCCTAGCGGGAGACAAGGGGTACAATAAGCAGTTCTTC
CASSGLAGDKGYNKQFF
>TRBJ2-7|-|TRBV28|-
TGTGCCAGCAGTCTCTCGGGAGCGGGCGAGCAGTACTTC
CASSLSGAGEQYF
>TRBJ2-3|-|TRBV30|-
TGTGCCTGGAACCTCAGGAGAGATACGCAGTATTTT
CAWNLRRDTQYF
>TRBJ1-2|-|TRBV12-3/TRBV12-4|TRBD1
TGTGCCAGCAGTTTTACCGGACAGGGGGTTGGTGGCTACACCTTC
CASSFTGQGVGGYTF
>TRBJ1-5|once|TRBV6-2/TRBV6-3|-
TGTGCCAGCACCCCGAGGTCCCGGGGAGATAGTCACCCCCAGCATTTT
CASTPRSRGDSHPQHF
>TRBJ2-3|few|TRBV5-4|TRBD1
TGTGCCAGCAGCCTTGGACAGGGTCCAAGAAGGGCAGATACGCAGTATTTT
CASSLGQGPRRADTQYF
>TRBJ2-3|-|TRBV28|-
TGTGCCAGCAGTTCCACCCTCGGGCGGTCTAGCACAGATACGCGGTATTTT
CASSSTLGRSSTDTRYF
>TRBJ2-7|-|TRBV6-1|-
TGTGCCAGCAGTGGGAGGGACTCACCTTCCTGCGAGCAGTACTTC
CASSGRDSPSCEQYF
>TRBJ2-7|-|TRBV12-3/TRBV12-4|-
TGCGCCAGCAGTCTGTCTCTGGAGCAGTACTTC
CASSLSLEQYF
>TRBJ2-1|many|TRBV5-5|-
TGTGCCAGCAGCTTTTCCGGCAATGAGCAGTTCTTC
CASSFSGNEQFF
>TRBJ2-7|-|TRBV6-2/TRBV6-3|-
TGTGCCAGCAGTTTGCCAACTCTAGCGAGAGTTTTTTACGAGCAGTACTTC
CASSLPTLARVFYEQYF
>TRBJ2-1|-|TRBV7-9|TRBD2
TGTGCCAGCAGCACGGGACTAGCGGGCCCCAATGAGCAGTTCTTC
CASSTGLAGPNEQFF
>TRBJ2-5|few|TRBV10-3|TRBD2
TGTGCCATCAGTGAGTCGAGTAGCGGGAGCCGAGAGACCCAGTACTTC
CAISESSSGSRETQYF
>TRBJ1-1|-|TRBV11-1|-
TGTGCCAGCAGCTTAGACGCTGAAGCTTTCTTT
CASSLDAEAFF
>TRBJ2-5|-|TRBV12-3/TRBV12-4|-
TGTGCCATCAGTTTAAGCGAGGTAGAGACCCAGTACTTC
CAISLSEVETQYF
>TRBJ2-1|few|TRBV28|-
TGTGCCAGCAGCAACACCGGGACAAAGCAGTTCTTC
CASSNTGTKQFF
>TRBJ2-7|many|TRBV6-1|-
TGTGCCAGCAGGGATACAGGGACCTACGAGCAGTACTTC
CASRDTGTYEQYF
>TRBJ1-1|few|TRBV28|-
TGTGCCAGCAGTGGAGGTCGAGGTCGCGCTTTCTTT
CASSGGRGRAFF
>TRBJ2-3|many|TRBV6-5|-
TGTGCCAGCAGTTATGGAGAACAGACAGATACGCAGTATTTT
CASSYGEQTDTQYF
>TRBJ2-2|-|TRBV11-1|-
TGTGCCAGCAGCCCGGCAGGGGTCAACACCGGGGAGTTGTTTTTT
CASSPAGVNTGELFF
>TRBJ1-2|-|TRBV12-3/TRBV12-4|-
TGTGCCACCAGTTTGGATAGTACCTATGACTACACCTTC
CATSLDSTYDYTF
>TRBJ1-2|-|TRBV28|-
TGTGCCAGCATACAGAGGGACTATGGCTACACCTTC
CASIQRDYGYTF
>TRBJ2-7|-|TRBV5-6|-
TGTGCCAGCAGCTTGTGGGCAATTACCTACGAGCAGTACTTC
CASSLWAITYEQYF